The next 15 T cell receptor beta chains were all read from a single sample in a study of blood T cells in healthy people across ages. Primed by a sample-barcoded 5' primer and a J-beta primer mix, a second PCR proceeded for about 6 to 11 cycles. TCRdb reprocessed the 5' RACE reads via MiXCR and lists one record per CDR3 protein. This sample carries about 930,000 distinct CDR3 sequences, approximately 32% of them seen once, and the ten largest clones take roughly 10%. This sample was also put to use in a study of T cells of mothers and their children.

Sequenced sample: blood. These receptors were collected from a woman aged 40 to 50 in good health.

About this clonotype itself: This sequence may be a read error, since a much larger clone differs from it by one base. The CDR3 here is CSVRGGVNYEQYF. The CDR3 nucleotides are TGCAGCGTGAGAGGGGGAGTAAACTACGAGCAGTACTTC. The V and J genes are TRBV29-1 and TRBJ2-7; tentative D call: TRBD1 (6 bases). Between the trimmed V and J ends, which lost 6 bases and 3 bases, there was a span of 15 bases. Germline CDR1 reads SQVTM; CDR2 reads ANQGSEA. The CDR3 is 13 amino acids.

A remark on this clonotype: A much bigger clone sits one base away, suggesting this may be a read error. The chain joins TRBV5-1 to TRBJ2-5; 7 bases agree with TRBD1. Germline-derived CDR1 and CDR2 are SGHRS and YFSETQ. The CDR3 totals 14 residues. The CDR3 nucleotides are TGCACCAGCAGCTTGGTTAGACAGGGAGAGACCCAGTACTTC. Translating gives CTSSLVRQGETQYF.

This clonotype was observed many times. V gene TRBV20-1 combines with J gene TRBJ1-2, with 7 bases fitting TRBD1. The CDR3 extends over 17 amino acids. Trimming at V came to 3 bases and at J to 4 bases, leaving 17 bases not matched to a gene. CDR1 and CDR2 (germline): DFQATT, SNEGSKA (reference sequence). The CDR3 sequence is CSARGGTGDSGLYGYTF. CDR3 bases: TGCAGTGCTAGGGGAGGCACAGGGGATTCGGGGCTCTATGGCTACACCTTC.

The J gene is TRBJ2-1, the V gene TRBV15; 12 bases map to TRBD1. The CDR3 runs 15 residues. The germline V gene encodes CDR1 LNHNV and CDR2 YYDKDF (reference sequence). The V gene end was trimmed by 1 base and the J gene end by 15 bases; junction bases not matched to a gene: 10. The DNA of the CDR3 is TGTGCCACCAGCAGAGGAGGGACAGGGGGCCGTGATCCGTTCTTC. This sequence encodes CATSRGGTGGRDPFF.

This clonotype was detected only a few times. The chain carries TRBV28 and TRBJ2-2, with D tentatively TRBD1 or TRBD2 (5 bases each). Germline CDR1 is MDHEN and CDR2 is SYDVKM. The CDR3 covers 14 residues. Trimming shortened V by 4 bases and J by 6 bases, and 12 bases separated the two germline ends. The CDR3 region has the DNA TGTGCCAGCAGTTGGAGAGGGGTCCCCGGGGAGCTGTTTTTT. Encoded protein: CASSWRGVPGELFF.

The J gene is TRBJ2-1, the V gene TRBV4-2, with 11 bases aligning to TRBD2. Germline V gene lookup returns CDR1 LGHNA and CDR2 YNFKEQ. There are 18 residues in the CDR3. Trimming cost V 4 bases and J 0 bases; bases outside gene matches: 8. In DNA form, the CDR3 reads TGTGCCAGCAGCCCCCAGACTAGCGGGGATAGCTCCTACAATGAGCAGTTCTTC. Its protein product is CASSPQTSGDSSYNEQFF.

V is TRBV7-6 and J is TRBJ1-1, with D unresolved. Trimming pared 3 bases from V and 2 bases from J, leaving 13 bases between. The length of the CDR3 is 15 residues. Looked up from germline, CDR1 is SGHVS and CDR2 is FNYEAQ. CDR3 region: CASSFQYSLNTEAFF. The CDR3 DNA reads TGTGCCAGCAGCTTCCAGTATAGTCTAAACACTGAAGCTTTCTTT.

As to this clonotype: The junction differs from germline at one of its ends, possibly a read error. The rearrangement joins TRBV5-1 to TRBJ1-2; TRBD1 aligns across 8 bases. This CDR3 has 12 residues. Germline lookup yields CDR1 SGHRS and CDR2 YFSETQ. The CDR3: CASSSGTGGCTF. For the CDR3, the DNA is TGCGCCAGCAGCTCTGGGACAGGTGGCTGCACCTTC.

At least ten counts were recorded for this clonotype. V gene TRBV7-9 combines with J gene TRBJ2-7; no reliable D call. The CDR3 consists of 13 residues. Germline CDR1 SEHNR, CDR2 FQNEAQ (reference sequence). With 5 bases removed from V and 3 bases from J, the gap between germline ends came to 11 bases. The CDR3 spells CASSPPPRYEQYF. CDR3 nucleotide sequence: TGTGCCAGCAGCCCCCCACCCCGCTACGAGCAGTACTTC. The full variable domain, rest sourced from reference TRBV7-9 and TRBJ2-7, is DTGVSQNPRHKITKRGQNVTFRCDPISEHNRLYWYRQTLGQGPEFLTYFQNEAQLEKSRLLSDRFSAERPKGSFSTLEIQRTEQGDSAMYLCASSPPPRYEQYFGPGTRLTVT.

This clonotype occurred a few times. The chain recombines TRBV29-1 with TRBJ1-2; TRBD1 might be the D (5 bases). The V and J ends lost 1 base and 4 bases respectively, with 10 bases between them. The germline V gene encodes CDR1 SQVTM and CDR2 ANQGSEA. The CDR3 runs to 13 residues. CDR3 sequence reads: CSVEGGAGYGYTF. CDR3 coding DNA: TGCAGCGTTGAAGGGGGCGCCGGCTATGGCTACACCTTC.

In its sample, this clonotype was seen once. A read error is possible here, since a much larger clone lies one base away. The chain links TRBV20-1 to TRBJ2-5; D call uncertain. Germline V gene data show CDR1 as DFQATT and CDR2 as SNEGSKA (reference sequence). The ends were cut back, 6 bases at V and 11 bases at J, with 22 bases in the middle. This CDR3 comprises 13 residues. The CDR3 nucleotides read TGCAGTGCCCTTCAAGTCAGGCCAAATGAGCAGTACTTC. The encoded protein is CSALQVRPNEQYF.

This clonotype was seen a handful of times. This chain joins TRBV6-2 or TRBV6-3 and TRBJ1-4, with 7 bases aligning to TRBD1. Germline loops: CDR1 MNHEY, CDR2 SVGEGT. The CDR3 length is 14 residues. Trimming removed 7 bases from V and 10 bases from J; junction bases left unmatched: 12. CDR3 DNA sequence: TGTGCCAGCACCCAGACAGGGTCCGTCGGAAAACTGTTTTTT. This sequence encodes CASTQTGSVGKLFF.

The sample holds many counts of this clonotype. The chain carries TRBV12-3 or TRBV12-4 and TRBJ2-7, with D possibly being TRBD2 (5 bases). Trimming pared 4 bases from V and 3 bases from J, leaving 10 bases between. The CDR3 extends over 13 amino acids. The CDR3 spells CASSYGDYYEQYF. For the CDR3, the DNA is TGTGCCAGCAGTTACGGGGATTACTACGAGCAGTACTTC.

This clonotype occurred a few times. Written as DNA, the CDR3 is TGTGCCAGCGCCGTGATAGCCGGTCACGGCTCCTACAATGAGCAGTTCTTC. Translation gives CASAVIAGHGSYNEQFF. The chain combines TRBV27 with TRBJ2-1; the D is unclear. CDR1 and CDR2 from the germline V gene are MNHEY and SMNVEV (reference sequence). The CDR3 is 17 amino acids. The V gene lost 8 bases and the J gene lost 0 bases, with 20 bases spanning the gap.

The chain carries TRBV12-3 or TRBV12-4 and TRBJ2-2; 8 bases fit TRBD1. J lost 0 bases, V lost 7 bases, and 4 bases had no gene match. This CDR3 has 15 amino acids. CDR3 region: CASTQGAPNTGELFF. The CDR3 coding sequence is TGTGCCAGCACGCAGGGGGCGCCGAACACCGGGGAGCTGTTTTTT.